The subject of this entry is one TCR beta chain. Its target is unknown. The data are from a study of cytomegalovirus exposure and HLA in healthy donors. Both 60 Vbeta primers and 13 Jbeta primers went into the PCR. TCRdb's copy holds only in-frame clones and misses some; the assay was immunoSEQ multiplex PCR. The sample lists tens of thousands of clones, about 81% occurring once. Study-wide results and limits: Some TCR beta chains (164 of them) were listed as cytomegalovirus-associated.

The sequence was collected from a human donor in good health. Sequenced input: PBMCs.

The CDR3 spells CASSIGQRKTYEQYF. The DNA of the CDR3 is TGTGCCAGTAGTATCGGACAGCGGAAGACCTACGAGCAGTACTTC. V and J are TRBV19 and TRBJ2-7; maybe TRBD1 (6 bases). The CDR3 extends over 15 amino acids. Germline V gene sequence: CDR1 LNHDA, CDR2 SQIVND (reference sequence). Deletions cut 3 bases from V and 2 bases from J, with 14 bases between. The variable domain in full, with the rest retrieved from reference TRBV19 and TRBJ2-7, is DGGITQSPKYLFRKEGQNVTLSCEQNLNHDAMYWYRQDPGQGLRLIYYSQIVNDFQKGDIAEGYSVSREKKESFPLTVTSAQKNPTAFYLCASSIGQRKTYEQYFGPGTRLTVT.